The 5 T cell receptor beta chains listed next were all sequenced from one sample in a study of T cells in Graves' hyperthyroidism and ophthalmopathy. RNA transcripts yielded amplified TCR beta CDR3 regions. Primed by the HTBI set, a first-round RT-PCR was run on the TCR CDR3. TCRdb re-analysed the multiplex PCR reads in MiXCR, keeping a single row per CDR3 protein. The sample consists of around 440,000 distinct CDR3 sequences, approximately 14% of them appearing once. Sequencing used blood. The receptors were gathered from a woman aged 18-35 years with Graves' hyperthyroidism.

Ten or more counts support this clonotype. The chain links TRBV20-1 to TRBJ2-5, with TRBD1 matching over 9 bases. J was trimmed by 4 bases and V by 5 bases; bases with no gene match: 14. The CDR3 runs to 16 residues. Germline V gives CDR1 DFQATT, CDR2 SNEGSKA (reference sequence). The CDR3 region is CSAHVPGQGGGETQYF. CDR3 DNA sequence: TGCAGTGCTCATGTACCGGGACAGGGTGGGGGAGAGACCCAGTACTTC.

This clonotype came up many times. This chain links TRBV4-1 with TRBJ2-3, with D perhaps TRBD1 (5 bases). This CDR3 contains 15 residues. Trimming removed 3 bases at V and 0 bases at J, with 10 bases between. Per germline, CDR1 MGHRA and CDR2 YSYEKL. CDR3 residues: CASSHRVGSTDTQYF. The CDR3 DNA reads TGCGCCAGCAGCCACAGGGTGGGCAGCACAGATACGCAGTATTTT.

The J gene is TRBJ1-2, the V gene TRBV10-3, with D unresolved. The CDR3 has 15 amino acids. V shed 0 bases and J shed 1 base, with 9 bases lying between them. Per germline, CDR1 ENHRY and CDR2 SYGVKD. CDR3 in amino acids: CAISESWTDNYGYTF. DNA of the CDR3: TGTGCCATCAGTGAGTCATGGACGGATAACTATGGCTACACCTTC.

This clonotype appeared a few times. V usage is TRBV9 and J usage is TRBJ1-6, with D tentatively TRBD1 (5 bases). The V and J ends lost 10 bases and 2 bases respectively, with 16 bases between them. The CDR3 consists of 15 residues. Germline values: CDR1 SGDLS, CDR2 YYNGEE. The CDR3 nucleotides read TGTGCCTCGTCGGCAGGGCAAGCCTATAATTCACCCCTCCACTTT. Its translation is CASSAGQAYNSPLHF.

This clonotype was seen ten or more times. The chain is built from TRBV7-2 and TRBJ2-3; 14 positions agree with TRBD2. The V gene end was trimmed by 5 bases and the J gene end by 1 base; junction bases not matched to a gene: 2. The CDR3 covers 16 residues. Per germline, CDR1 SGHTA and CDR2 FQGNSA. The DNA of the CDR3 is TGTGCCAGCAGCCAGACTAGCGGGGGGGGCACAGATACGCAGTATTTT. This translates into CASSQTSGGGTDTQYF.